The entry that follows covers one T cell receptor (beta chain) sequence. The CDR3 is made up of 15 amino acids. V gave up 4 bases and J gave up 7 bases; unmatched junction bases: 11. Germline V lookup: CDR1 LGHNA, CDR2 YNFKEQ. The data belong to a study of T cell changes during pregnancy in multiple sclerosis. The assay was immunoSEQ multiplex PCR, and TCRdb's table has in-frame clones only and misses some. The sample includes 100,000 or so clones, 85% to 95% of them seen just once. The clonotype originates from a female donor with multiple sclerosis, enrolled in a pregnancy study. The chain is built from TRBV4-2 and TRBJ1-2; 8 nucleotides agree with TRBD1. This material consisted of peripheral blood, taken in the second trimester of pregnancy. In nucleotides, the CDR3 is TGTGCCAGCAGCCGGGGACAGGCAGAATCAGGTGGCTACACCTTC. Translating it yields CASSRGQAESGGYTF.